This is a list of T cell receptor beta chains from one sample in a study of blood T cell repertoires in COVID-19. Profiled with immunoSEQ multiplex PCR; TCRdb holds only in-frame clones, not every one. Found here are about 210,000 clones, 75% to 85% of them singletons; the top ten hold around 9%. The sample taken for sequencing was PBMCs or T cells enriched from blood (not recorded which). The receptors stem from a man aged 40-50 years who had recovered from COVID-19. CDR3s include the opening cysteine and the closing phenylalanine or tryptophan. D genes are given only for firm matches. The listing skips clone size in some rows; elsewhere it reads once, few, many or a size class.

size	D	J	V	CDR3	DNA
.	TRBD1	TRBJ2-7	TRBV9	CASSVALGGDEQYF	TGTGCCAGCAGCGTAGCTCTAGGGGGCGACGAGCAGTACTTC
.	TRBD1	TRBJ1-5	TRBV7-8	CASSQGRGLTDQPQHF	TGTGCCAGCAGCCAAGGTAGGGGGCTAACGGATCAGCCCCAGCATTTT
few	.	TRBJ2-7	TRBV11-2	CASSFTSSGPSYEQYF	TGTGCCAGCAGCTTCACATCAAGCGGCCCCTCCTACGAGCAGTACTTC
.	TRBD1	TRBJ1-1	TRBV30	CAWSRDRGGTWPGTHRNTEAFF	TGTGCCTGGTCGCGGGACAGGGGAGGAACGTGGCCCGGGACCCACCGGAACACTGAAGCTTTCTTT
.	.	TRBJ2-1	TRBV12-3/TRBV12-4	CASSFGHYNEQFF	TGTGCCAGCAGTTTCGGACATTACAATGAGCAGTTCTTC
.	.	TRBJ1-6	TRBV4-1	CASSQDQGSGFSYNSPLHF	TGCGCCAGCAGCCAAGACCAGGGGTCGGGGTTTTCCTATAATTCACCCCTCCACTTT
few	TRBD2	TRBJ2-3	TRBV4-2	CASSQGRAGVTDTQYF	TGTGCCAGCAGCCAAGGGAGAGCGGGGGTAACAGATACGCAGTATTTT
.	.	TRBJ1-5	TRBV19	CATAGVGNQPQHF	TGTGCCACCGCAGGGGTGGGCAATCAGCCCCAGCATTTT
.	.	TRBJ1-1	TRBV2	CASRADTRGTEAFF	TGTGCCAGCAGGGCCGACACCCGGGGTACTGAAGCTTTCTTT
once	TRBD1	TRBJ2-7	TRBV25-1	CASSDKGQGAYEQYF	TGTGCCAGCAGTGACAAAGGACAGGGGGCCTACGAGCAGTACTTC
.	.	TRBJ2-3	TRBV30	CAWSVGLSSFGADTQYF	TGTGCCTGGAGTGTAGGCTTGTCTAGTTTTGGAGCAGATACGCAGTATTTT